The TCR beta chain described here comes from a study of T-cell memory formation after mild COVID-19. CDR3 size: 14 residues. V lost 0 bases to trimming and J lost 4 bases, with 9 bases between them. Germline V gives CDR1 LNHNV, CDR2 YYDKDF (reference sequence). This clonotype appeared a few times. TCRdb called the 5' RACE reads again in MiXCR, with one record for every CDR3 protein. The table lists under 300,000 distinct CDR3 sequences, 8% to 9.5% of them singletons. Sequencing was done on a sample of PBMCs or a T cell subset sorted from them (not recorded which). The gene calls are TRBV15 and TRBJ1-2; possible D gene TRBD1, 6 bases. This TCR derives from a man younger than 35 who had mild COVID-19 (a few samples of this study predate the infection). Cell type and time point are not known. DNA for the CDR3: TGTGCCACCAGCAGAGACCGGACAGCCTATGGCTACACCTTC. Translation gives CATSRDRTAYGYTF.